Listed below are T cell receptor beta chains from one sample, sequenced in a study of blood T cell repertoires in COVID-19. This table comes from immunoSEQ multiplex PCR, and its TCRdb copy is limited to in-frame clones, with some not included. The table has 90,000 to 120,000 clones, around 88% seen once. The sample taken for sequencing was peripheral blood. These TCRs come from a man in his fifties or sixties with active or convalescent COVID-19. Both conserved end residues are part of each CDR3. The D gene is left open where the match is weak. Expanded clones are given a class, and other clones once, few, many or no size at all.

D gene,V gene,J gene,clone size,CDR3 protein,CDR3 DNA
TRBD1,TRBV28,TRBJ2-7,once,CASSFGGDRDPYEQYF,TGTGCCAGCAGTTTCGGAGGGGACAGGGACCCCTACGAGCAGTACTTC
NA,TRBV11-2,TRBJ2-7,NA,CASSLEGASYEQYF,TGTGCCAGCAGCTTGGAGGGGGCAAGCTACGAGCAGTACTTC
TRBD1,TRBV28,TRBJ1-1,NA,CASSQQGGNTEAFF,TGTGCCAGCAGCCAACAGGGGGGGAACACTGAAGCTTTCTTT
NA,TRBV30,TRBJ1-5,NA,CAWQDSSNQPQHF,TGTGCCTGGCAAGACAGTAGCAATCAGCCCCAGCATTTT
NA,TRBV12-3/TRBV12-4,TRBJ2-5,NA,CASSLHHAGTQYF,TGTGCCAGCAGTTTACACCACGCAGGGACCCAGTACTTC
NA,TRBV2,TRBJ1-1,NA,CATKQGGVEAFF,TGTGCCACCAAACAGGGAGGGGTGGAAGCTTTCTTT
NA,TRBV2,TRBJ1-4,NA,CASSAQGINEKLFF,TGTGCCAGCAGCGCACAGGGAATTAATGAAAAACTGTTTTTT
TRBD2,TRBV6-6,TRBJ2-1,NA,CASSRGSRNEQFF,TGTGCCAGCAGTCGCGGGAGTAGAAATGAGCAGTTCTTC
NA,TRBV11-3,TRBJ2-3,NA,CASSLVGGKSSDTQYF,TGTGCCAGCAGCTTAGTCGGAGGGAAGTCGTCGGATACGCAGTATTTT
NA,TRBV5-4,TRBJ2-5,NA,CASSANLRQETQYF,TGTGCCAGCAGCGCTAACCTAAGACAAGAGACCCAGTACTTC
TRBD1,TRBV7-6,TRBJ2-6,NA,CASSRQGLSSGANVLTF,TGTGCCAGCAGCAGACAGGGGCTCAGCTCTGGGGCCAACGTCCTGACTTTC
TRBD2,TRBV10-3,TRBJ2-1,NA,CAISPLTSAERVYNEQFF,TGTGCCATCAGTCCATTAACTAGCGCGGAAAGGGTATACAATGAGCAGTTCTTC
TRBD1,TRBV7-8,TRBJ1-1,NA,CASSSQGAGNTEAFF,TGTGCCAGCAGCTCCCAGGGGGCTGGGAACACTGAAGCTTTCTTT
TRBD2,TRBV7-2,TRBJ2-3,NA,CASSSGLAGGTQYF,TGTGCCAGCAGCTCGGGACTAGCGGGAGGGACGCAGTATTTT
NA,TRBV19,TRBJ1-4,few,CATKQVAPNEKLFF,TGTGCCACTAAGCAGGTGGCGCCTAATGAAAAACTGTTTTTT
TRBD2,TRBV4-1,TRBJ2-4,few,CASSQATAGGYIQYF,TGCGCCAGCAGCCAGGCTACAGCGGGAGGGTACATTCAGTACTTC
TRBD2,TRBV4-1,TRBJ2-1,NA,CASSQGVMGLAGGFSYNEQFF,TGCGCCAGCAGCCAAGGGGTAATGGGACTAGCGGGAGGGTTCTCCTACAATGAGCAGTTCTTC
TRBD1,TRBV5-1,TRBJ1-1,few,CASSLEGQGGTEAFF,TGCGCCAGCAGCTTGGAGGGACAGGGCGGCACTGAAGCTTTCTTT
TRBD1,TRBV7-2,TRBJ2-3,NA,CASSYDRGLTDTQYF,TGTGCCAGCAGCTATGACAGGGGCCTCACAGATACGCAGTATTTT
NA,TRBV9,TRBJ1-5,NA,CASSVGTASQPQHF,TGTGCCAGCAGCGTAGGGACAGCGAGTCAGCCCCAGCATTTT
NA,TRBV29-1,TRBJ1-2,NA,CSVEEGARGYTF,TGCAGCGTTGAAGAAGGGGCGCGGGGCTACACCTTC
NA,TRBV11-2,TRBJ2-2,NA,CASSWRRENTGELFF,TGTGCCAGCAGCTGGCGGCGGGAGAACACCGGGGAGCTGTTTTTT
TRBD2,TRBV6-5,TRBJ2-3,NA,CASRSSGKDTQYF,TGTGCCAGCAGATCCAGCGGGAAGGATACGCAGTATTTT
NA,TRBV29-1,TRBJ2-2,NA,CSARPGENTGELFF,TGCAGCGCCCGACCAGGGGAAAACACCGGGGAGCTGTTTTTT
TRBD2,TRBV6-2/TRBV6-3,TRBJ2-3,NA,CASSPGLAGGYADTQYF,TGTGCCAGCAGCCCAGGACTAGCGGGAGGGTACGCAGATACGCAGTATTTT
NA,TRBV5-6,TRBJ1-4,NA,CASSFQGWEKLFF,TGTGCCAGCAGCTTCCAGGGGTGGGAAAAACTGTTTTTT
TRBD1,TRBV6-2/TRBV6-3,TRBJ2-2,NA,CASSWGQYPGELFF,TGTGCCAGCAGTTGGGGACAGTATCCCGGGGAGCTGTTTTTT